These 14 T cell receptor beta chains were sequenced from one sample in a study of T cells in Graves' hyperthyroidism and ophthalmopathy. Amplified TCR beta CDR3 regions derived from RNA transcripts. Researchers ran a first-round RT-PCR on the TCR CDR3 using the HTBI primer set. MiXCR, applied by TCRdb to the multiplex PCR reads, yields one record per CDR3 protein. The sample consists of a few hundred thousand distinct CDR3 sequences, about 16% of them appearing once. The sample consisted of blood. These receptors were taken from a woman under 40 with Graves' hyperthyroidism.

This clonotype was recorded many times. The chain uses TRBV27 and TRBJ1-5; D might be TRBD1 (5 bases). The CDR3 is made up of 14 amino acids. The germline gives CDR1 MNHEY, CDR2 SMNVEV (reference sequence). V was cut by 5 bases and J by 2 bases, with 10 bases left in between. The CDR3 nucleotides read TGTGCCAGCAGTGCCCCGGGGGGCAATCAGCCCCAGCATTTT. Translated, it gives CASSAPGGNQPQHF.

Of note for this clonotype: This sequence may be a read error, since a much larger clone differs from it by one base. This chain connects TRBV20-1 to TRBJ2-1; 7 bases match TRBD2. CDR1 is DFQATT, CDR2 SNEGSKA, per germline (reference sequence). The CDR3 has 15 amino acids. V was pared by 1 base and J by 2 bases, with 5 bases of the junction left unmatched. In nucleotides, the CDR3 is TGCAGTGCTAGAGGATTAGGACTAGCCTACAATGAGCAGTTCTTC. Amino acids: CSARGLGLAYNEQFF.

This clonotype has more than one count but fewer than ten. The chain joins TRBV7-9 to TRBJ1-1, with D perhaps TRBD1 (5 bases). Germline V gene lookup returns CDR1 SEHNR and CDR2 FQNEAQ (reference sequence). This CDR3 comprises 14 residues. The ends were cut back, 0 bases at V and 6 bases at J, with 11 bases in the middle. The CDR3 protein is CASSLAFPGAEAFF. The CDR3 nucleotides are TGTGCCAGCAGCTTAGCTTTTCCGGGGGCTGAAGCTTTCTTT.

This clonotype was counted ten times or more. The V call is TRBV20-1, the J call TRBJ2-7; the D gene is possibly TRBD1 (6 bases). V shed 1 base and J shed 3 bases, with 22 bases lying between them. There are 17 residues in the CDR3. Germline V lookup: CDR1 DFQATT, CDR2 SNEGSKA (reference sequence). The CDR3 region is CSARGEKTGPLSYEQYF. The CDR3 DNA reads as TGCAGTGCTAGAGGAGAAAAAACAGGGCCCCTCAGCTACGAGCAGTACTTC.

In its sample, this clonotype was seen many times. The gene calls are TRBV12-3 or TRBV12-4 and TRBJ2-1; D gene ambiguous. Trimming took 2 bases from V and 4 from J, leaving 9 bases between them. The CDR3 extends over 14 amino acids. The CDR3 sequence: CASSLKKGYNEQFF. DNA of the CDR3: TGTGCCAGCAGTTTAAAGAAAGGATACAATGAGCAGTTCTTC.

This clonotype was recorded at least ten times. The rearrangement joins TRBV5-4 to TRBJ2-3, with 11 nucleotides matching TRBD2. Losses at the gene ends were 9 bases for V and 5 bases for J; bases not matched to a gene: 8. Looked up from germline, CDR1 is SGHNT and CDR2 is YYREEE (reference sequence). The CDR3 spans 14 residues. The CDR3 is CATLLAGVGDTQYF. The CDR3 nucleotides are TGTGCCACCTTACTAGCGGGAGTCGGAGATACGCAGTATTTT.

This clonotype was seen more than once but under ten times. J is TRBJ2-3 and V is TRBV20-1, with 7 bases lining up with TRBD1. CDR3 size: 14 residues. The germline CDR1 and CDR2 sequences are DFQATT and SNEGSKA (reference sequence). With V trimmed by 3 bases and J by 1 base, 4 bases remained unmatched. CDR3 bases: TGCAGTGCTAGTGGGACAGAACGCACAGATACGCAGTATTTT. Translation: CSASGTERTDTQYF.

This clonotype was observed at least ten times. The V gene is TRBV28, the J gene TRBJ1-4, with D perhaps matching TRBD1 (5 bases). The CDR3 runs to 16 residues. The germline V and J ends were trimmed by 6 bases and 8 bases, with 22 bases remaining between them. Germline CDR1 MDHEN, CDR2 SYDVKM. The CDR3 region has the DNA TGTGCCAGCAGCCCAGGGAGGGCAGGGCGAGGGGAAAAACTGTTTTTT. Translating gives CASSPGRAGRGEKLFF.

The chain is built from TRBV5-1 and TRBJ2-7, with D perhaps TRBD2 (6 bases). The V end was cut by 0 bases, the J end by 3 bases, with 13 bases between. The CDR3 totals 15 residues. In germline, CDR1 is SGHRS, CDR2 YFSETQ. CDR3 region: CASSLGAGPVYEQYF. CDR3 in DNA: TGCGCCAGCAGCTTGGGGGCGGGACCTGTCTACGAGCAGTACTTC.

The sample holds many counts of this clonotype. This chain links TRBV6-2 or TRBV6-3 with TRBJ1-1; 8 nucleotides line up with TRBD1. After removal of 6 bases from V and 1 base from J, the junction contained 16 bases not matched to a gene. The CDR3 covers 18 residues. Germline values: CDR1 MNHEY, CDR2 SVGEGT. CDR3 sequence: CASRLQSLFDRGNTEAFF. CDR3 sequence (DNA): TGTGCCAGCAGGCTACAGTCCTTATTTGACAGGGGGAACACTGAAGCTTTCTTT.

This clonotype has just a few counts. The V call is TRBV15, the J call TRBJ1-4, with TRBD1 matching over 9 bases. Germline trimming cut 2 bases from V and 10 bases from J; bases unmatched to any gene: 5. CDR3 size: 14 residues. Germline CDR1 reads LNHNV; CDR2 reads YYDKDF (reference sequence). The CDR3: CATSRPTGQGKLFF. The CDR3 coding sequence is TGTGCCACCAGCAGACCTACGGGACAGGGAAAACTGTTTTTT. The variable domain in full, completed from reference TRBV15 and TRBJ1-4, reads DAMVIQNPRYQVTQFGKPVTLSCSQTLNHNVMYWYQQKSSQAPKLLFHYYDKDFNNEADTPDNFQSRRPNTSFCFLDIRSPGLGDTAMYLCATSRPTGQGKLFFGSGTQLSVL.

This clonotype was recorded many times. The CDR3 DNA reads TGTGCCAGCAGCCGCAGAACAGGGGGCAATGAGCAGTTCTTC. It codes for CASSRRTGGNEQFF. This chain uses TRBV11-2 with TRBJ2-1; 8 bases line up with TRBD1. With V trimmed by 5 bases and J by 6 bases, 6 bases remained unmatched. CDR1 is SGHAT, CDR2 FQNNGV, per germline. CDR3 length: 14 residues.

This clonotype has at least ten counts. The V and J genes are TRBV2 and TRBJ1-3; TRBD1 matches at 12 bases. The trim removed 5 bases at V and 2 bases at J, leaving 1 base unmatched. The CDR3 is 15 amino acids. Germline lookup yields CDR1 SNHLY and CDR2 FYNNEI. CDR3 sequence: CASSRDRGPGNTIYF. DNA of the CDR3: TGTGCCAGCAGTAGGGACAGGGGGCCTGGAAACACCATATATTTT.

In this sample, this clonotype turned up many times. The chain is built from TRBV3-1 and TRBJ1-2; TRBD1 is a possible D gene (6 bases). Trimming pared 3 bases from V and 4 bases from J, leaving 12 bases between. Germline V gene sequence: CDR1 LGHDT, CDR2 YNNKEL (reference sequence). CDR3 size: 14 residues. The CDR3 reads CASSQRTGIYGYTF. CDR3 sequence (DNA): TGTGCCAGCAGCCAGAGAACAGGGATCTATGGCTACACCTTC.